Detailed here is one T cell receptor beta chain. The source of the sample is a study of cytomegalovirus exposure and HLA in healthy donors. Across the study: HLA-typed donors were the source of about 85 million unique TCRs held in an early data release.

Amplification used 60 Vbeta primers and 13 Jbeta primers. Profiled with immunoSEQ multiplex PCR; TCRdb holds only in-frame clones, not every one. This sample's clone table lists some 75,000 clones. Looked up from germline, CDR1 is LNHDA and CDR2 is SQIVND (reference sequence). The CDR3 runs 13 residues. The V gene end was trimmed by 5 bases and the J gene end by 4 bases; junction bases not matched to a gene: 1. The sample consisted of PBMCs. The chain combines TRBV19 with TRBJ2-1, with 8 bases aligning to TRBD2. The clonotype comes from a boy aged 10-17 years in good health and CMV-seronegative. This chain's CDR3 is CASSSSGYNEQFF. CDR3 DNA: TGTGCCAGTAGTTCTAGCGGGTACAATGAGCAGTTCTTC.